This TCR beta chain was sequenced in a study of graft-versus-host responses after intestinal transplantation. Whole-study context: The study gave all recipients anti-thymocyte globulin induction, then tacrolimus and steroids for 2 to 3 years. Overall study results and limits: GvH clones turned up in recipient marrow; some had shown up first in ileum or blood. The study found high graft-versus-host to host-versus-graft clonal ratios in allografts of patients with graft-donor T cell macrochimerism.

Clones were sequenced by immunoSEQ multiplex PCR, and TCRdb holds only the in-frame ones, with some missing. The sample includes approximately 93,000 clones, around 93% of them seen just once. On this clone: The target antigen is unknown. This sample also contains other DNA sequences that code for the same CDR3.

CDR3 length: 11 amino acids. CDR1 and CDR2 (germline): DFQATT, SNEGSKA (reference sequence). Trimming cost V 3 bases and J 2 bases, with 4 bases left between them. The chain combines TRBV20-1 with TRBJ1-1; D unclear. The TCR originated in a human donor who was the organ donor for an intestinal transplant. This sample comprised unstimulated CD8+ T cells sorted from spleen or lymph node cells, obtained before transplant. CDR3 protein: CSASLNTEAFF. CDR3 nucleotide sequence: TGCAGTGCTAGCCTAAACACTGAAGCTTTCTTT.